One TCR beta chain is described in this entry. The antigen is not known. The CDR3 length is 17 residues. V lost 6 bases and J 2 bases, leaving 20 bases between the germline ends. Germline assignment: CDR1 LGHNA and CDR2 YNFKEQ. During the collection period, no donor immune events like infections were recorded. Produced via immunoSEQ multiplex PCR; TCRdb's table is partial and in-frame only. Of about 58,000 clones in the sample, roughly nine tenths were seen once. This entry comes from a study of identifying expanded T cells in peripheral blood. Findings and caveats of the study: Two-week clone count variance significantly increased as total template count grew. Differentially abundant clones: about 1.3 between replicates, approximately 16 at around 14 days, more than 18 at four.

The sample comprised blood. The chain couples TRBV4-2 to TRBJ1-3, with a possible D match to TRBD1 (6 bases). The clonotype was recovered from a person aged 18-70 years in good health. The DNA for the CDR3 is TGTGCCAGCAGTCCCGAGTCCGTACAGGGCCCTGGAAACACCATATATTTT. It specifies CASSPESVQGPGNTIYF.